The next 6 T cell receptor beta chains were all read from a single sample in a study of a mutant IDH1 vaccine in newly diagnosed glioma. Time point meaning: baseline, week 1 (first vaccination visit). Sample treatment: pre-vaccination baseline after standard-of-care therapy. Assay: immunoSEQ multiplex PCR; the TCRdb copy retains only in-frame clones and omits some. The data show some 87,000 clones, with roughly 77% seen just once and less than 9.5% held by the top ten. Sequences were derived from PBMCs, sampled from a glioma patient treated with radiotherapy, temozolomide or both. Receptors originate from a man aged 35-49 years with glioma.

The CDR3 is CASSQDRAALGSPLHF. The CDR3, as DNA: TGCGCCAGCAGCCAAGATCGGGCGGCGCTGGGTTCACCCCTCCACTTT. The chain couples TRBV4-3 to TRBJ1-6; unclear D gene. CDR1 and CDR2 (germline): LGHNA, YSLEER. The length of the CDR3 is 16 residues. Trimming shortened V by 0 bases and J by 9 bases, and 15 bases separated the two germline ends.

This chain joins TRBV7-8 and TRBJ1-2; possible D gene TRBD1, 5 bases. The length of the CDR3 is 15 residues. From germline, CDR1 is SGHVS and CDR2 FQNEAQ. Trimming stripped 5 bases from V and 4 bases from J, with 17 bases between. CDR3 bases: TGTGCCAGCAGCAGAACCCGGGACTCCCCCTATGGCTACACCTTC. Protein product: CASSRTRDSPYGYTF. The entire variable domain, with the rest obtained from reference TRBV7-8 and TRBJ1-2, is as follows: GAGVSQSPRYKVAKRGQDVALRCDPISGHVSLFWYQQALGQGPEFLTYFQNEAQLDKSGLPSDRFFAERPEGSVSTLKIQRTQQEDSAVYLCASSRTRDSPYGYTFGSGTRLTVV.

This chain connects TRBV5-1 to TRBJ2-3; TRBD1 is a possible D gene (7 bases). Germline V gene lookup returns CDR1 SGHRS and CDR2 YFSETQ. This CDR3 contains 17 residues. Trimming pared 4 bases from V and 6 bases from J, leaving 24 bases between. The CDR3 sequence is CASSRDSRDTSKDTQYF. Written as DNA, the CDR3 is TGCGCCAGCAGCCGGGACAGTCGGGACACTAGCAAGGATACGCAGTATTTT.

The chain is built from TRBV30 and TRBJ1-2, with a weak D call TRBD1 (6 bases). V shed 6 bases and J shed 2 bases, with 13 bases lying between them. The CDR3 loop spans 13 amino acids. Germline CDR1 reads GTSNPN; CDR2 reads SVGIG (reference sequence). The DNA for the CDR3 is TGTGCCTGTACCCAGGGGCTAAACTATGGCTACACCTTC. It is translated as CACTQGLNYGYTF.

V gene TRBV10-2 combines with J gene TRBJ2-2; TRBD1 is a possible D gene (6 bases). In germline, CDR1 is WSHSY, CDR2 SAAADI. V was clipped by 6 bases and J by 1 base, with 9 bases between them. CDR3 size: 14 residues. Here the CDR3 reads CASRRQENTGELFF. CDR3 in DNA: TGCGCCAGCAGGCGACAGGAGAACACCGGGGAGCTGTTTTTT.

The V gene is TRBV5-5, the J gene TRBJ2-7, with 12 nucleotides matching TRBD1. Germline-derived CDR1 and CDR2 are SGHKS and YYEKEE (reference sequence). The CDR3 extends over 15 amino acids. The ends lost 4 bases at V and 7 bases at J; junction bases unmatched: 9. The CDR3 reads CASSPPGQGAREQYF. DNA for the CDR3: TGTGCCAGCAGCCCTCCGGGACAGGGGGCGCGGGAGCAGTACTTC.